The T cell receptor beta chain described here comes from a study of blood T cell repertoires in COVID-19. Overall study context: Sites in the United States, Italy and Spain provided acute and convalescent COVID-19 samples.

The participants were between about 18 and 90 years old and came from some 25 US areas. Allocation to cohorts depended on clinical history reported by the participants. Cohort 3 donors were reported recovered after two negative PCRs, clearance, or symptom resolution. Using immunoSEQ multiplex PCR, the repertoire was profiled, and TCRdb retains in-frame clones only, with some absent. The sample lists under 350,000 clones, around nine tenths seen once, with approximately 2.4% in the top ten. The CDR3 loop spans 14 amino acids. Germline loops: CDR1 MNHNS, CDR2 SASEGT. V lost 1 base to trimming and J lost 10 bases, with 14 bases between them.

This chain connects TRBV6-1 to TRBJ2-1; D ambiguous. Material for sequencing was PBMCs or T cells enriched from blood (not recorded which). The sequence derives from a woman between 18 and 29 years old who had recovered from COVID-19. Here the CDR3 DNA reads TGTGCCAGCAGTGAAGTGCAGGCGACAATAGAGCAGTTCTTC. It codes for CASSEVQATIEQFF.